This TCR beta chain is drawn from a study of blood T cell repertoires in COVID-19. In the study overall: Researchers got acute and convalescent COVID-19 samples from the United States, Italy and Spain. The cDNA or gDNA used as material had been derived from T cells, B-cell-depleted T cells, or PBMCs.

Original handling: Estimation of nucleated cell counts was performed using reference gene primer amplification. Measured with immunoSEQ multiplex PCR; TCRdb has only the in-frame clones, and not every one. V, J and clone size were drawn from that table, and D and trimming were deduced from the DNA. The table has about 440,000 clones, about 89% seen once. This CDR3 comprises 13 residues. Germline V gene lookup returns CDR1 MNHEY and CDR2 SVGAGI. Between the trimmed V and J ends, which lost 1 base and 8 bases, there was a span of 9 bases. The origin of this receptor is a woman younger than 45 with acute or convalescent COVID-19. Sequenced input: peripheral blood. The chain links TRBV6-5 to TRBJ1-5; D call uncertain. In DNA form, the CDR3 reads TGTGCCAGCAGTTACTTTGGAGAGGAGCCCCAGCATTTT. This codes for CASSYFGEEPQHF.